This note documents a single TCR beta chain sequence. Data came from immunoSEQ multiplex PCR; TCRdb stores just in-frame clones and leaves some out. The repertoire holds about 42,000 clones, with 65% to 85% as singletons. The data were obtained in a study of neoadjuvant anti-PD-1 for oral cavity cancer. Study-level information: Most patients had three to four biweekly doses of 3 mg/kg nivolumab before resection.

Trimming shortened V by 0 bases and J by 3 bases, and 14 bases separated the two germline ends. The CDR3 has 15 residues. Germline CDR1 reads GTSNPN; CDR2 reads SVGIG (reference sequence). Time point here: after neoadjuvant nivolumab, at surgical resection. This TCR was sampled from a person aged 35-79 years with oral cavity squamous cell carcinoma. The source material was PBMCs, sampled after nivolumab (anti-PD-1) treatment. The rearrangement joins TRBV30 to TRBJ1-2; D remains unclear. The CDR3 DNA is TGTGCCTGGAGTGTACCCTTACACAGCCACTATGGCTACACCTTC. Its protein product is CAWSVPLHSHYGYTF.